This T cell receptor beta chain appears in the sequencing data of a study of cytomegalovirus exposure and HLA in healthy donors. PCR was performed using 60 Vbeta and 13 Jbeta primers. The repertoire was sequenced with immunoSEQ multiplex PCR; TCRdb's copy has only in-frame clones and lacks some. This table has around 120,000 clones, less than 80% appearing once. Donors likely had unrecorded immune exposures despite being nominally healthy when sampled. Per germline, CDR1 SGHTA and CDR2 FQGNSA. The CDR3 consists of 13 residues. The V end was cut by 5 bases, the J end by 4 bases, with 9 bases between. General study results and limits: A few CMV-associated chains proved CMV antigen-specific in vitro. With later analysis, a missense DCLRE1C variant became linked to TCR beta V- and J-gene trimming.

To note about this clone: Antigen unknown.

Material: PBMCs. This sequence joins TRBV7-2 and TRBJ1-5; TRBD1 is a possible D gene (6 bases). This TCR derives from a middle-aged woman in good health and CMV-seronegative. The CDR3: CASSRTVNQPQHF. The CDR3 DNA follows: TGTGCCAGCAGCCGGACAGTAAATCAGCCCCAGCATTTT.